The entry that follows covers one T cell receptor beta chain sequence. The target of this receptor is not known. Per-base qualities were not stored, and no clone one base away is much larger. This entry comes from a study of cytomegalovirus exposure and HLA in healthy donors (dated 2017 in TCRdb). About the full investigation: An earlier analysis of some 600 of the donors reported approximately 300 Gb of sequence data and some 110 million unique TCR beta sequences obtained from about 170 million T cells. The study used immunosequencing to profile the T cell repertoires of 666 subjects and linked those repertoires to cytomegalovirus serostatus. Among some 410 genotyped donors of the cohort, an average of roughly 240,000 unique TCR beta nucleotide sequences were sequenced per donor, about a sixth of them non-productive. The number of typed donors differed by locus: about 629-630 for A, B, C, DRB1 and DQB1; 500 to 550 for DQA1; about 600 for DPA1; and roughly 490 for DPB1. The study combined high-throughput TCR immunosequencing, statistical association of individual TCRs with disease status, and machine learning to predict cytomegalovirus infection status. All discovery cohort repertoires had been generated on a single sequencing platform. Four to six DR-DQ haplotypes were handled as single units for association and clustering, since linkage in the cohort was strong. The study aimed to test whether signatures of past pathogen exposure could be identified by cataloging public T cell receptors. Class I and class II HLA loci were covered by the typing at four-digit resolution. To decide whether each TCR beta V gene segment behaved as functional or pseudogenic, an earlier analysis of some 600 of the donors relied on high-throughput TCR beta sequencing. Alongside the repertoire data, information on donor age, sex, ethnicity and CMV serostatus was compiled. In the later analysis, no new phenotypic data were used to find candidate immune exposures; instead, reliance was placed on TCR beta sequences and their occurrence across donors. A separate validation cohort of roughly 120 different subjects was used in addition to the roughly 640-subject first cohort. Approximately 300 gigabases of sequencing data and around 80 million unique TCR sequences made up an early release that covered over 550 HLA-typed donors. A later genetic analysis used genome-wide SNP genotypes for 398 of the 666 donors, treating that subset as a discovery cohort. A later analysis re-analyzed previously published TCR beta repertoires from 550 to 700 donors and added high-resolution HLA genotyping to study TCR occurrence patterns. Of the roughly 430 genotyped donors, 81% fell in the genetic ancestry cluster associated with self-reported Caucasian donors. Overall study outcomes, separate from this receptor: The 87-base-pair reads could not distinguish some IMGT-functional V segments, including TRBV6-2 and TRBV6-3, so those segments were excluded. In a later analysis, several top co-occurrence clusters were reported to appear linked to parvovirus B19, influenza, CMV and Epstein-Barr virus. In an earlier analysis of a few hundred of the donors, most TCR beta V segments were observed in productive rearrangements about 87% or about 30% of the time, broadly matching IMGT annotations. CMV serostatus was the only immune exposure information available for the cohort. Because counts were too low, more than 15 rarely observed V segments, including chromosome 9 orphons, were left out of the earlier analysis of some 640 of the donors. In the study, 150 to 200 TCR beta chains were listed as associated with cytomegalovirus. Three of the identified cytomegalovirus-associated TCR beta chains were confirmed in vitro to be specific for cytomegalovirus antigens. Most CMV-associated TCR beta chains appeared to be HLA-restricted in a later analysis, and the HLA associations seemed to be driven largely by CMV exposure. In a later analysis, some 18,000 TCR beta sequences were associated with specific HLA alleles at a false discovery rate of 0.05. The classifier was reported to diagnose cytomegalovirus status with high specificity and sensitivity in both the original cohort and the validation cohort. V-gene and J-gene trimming of TCR beta chains was associated with a missense DCLRE1C variant in a later genetic analysis, and the association was replicated in an independent cohort. In this cohort, only TCR beta chains were sequenced, and detectable features were limited by the absence of alpha or paired-chain data. When HLA alleles, especially DR and DQ, strongly co-occurred, attributing TCR associations to individual alleles was difficult. A later analysis found that HLA-associated TCR beta chains were more clonally expanded and had lower generation probabilities than equally common non-associated chains. Linkage disequilibrium might explain the correlated functional status among segregating V segments, but an unknown experimental factor could not be excluded. Roughly uniform sequencing depth across donors was assumed in presence/absence analyses, although this assumption may not hold. The sequencing pipeline was judged likely to have produced a cluster of highly shared sequence variants as a technical artifact. HLA typing was unavailable for some donors at each locus, so association tests used only the typed subset. Most TCR sequences were observed very rarely across donors, whereas some public TCRs were present in many individuals. A further reported finding was that TCR beta sequences accurately predicted the HLA-A and HLA-B alleles for most subjects in the first cohort. It was suggested by the authors that the approach could potentially be generalized to other disease states and immunological phenotypes. In a later genetic analysis, fewer N-insertions in productive TCRs were reported among donors in an Asian-associated ancestry cluster than the roughly 700-donor mean. In a later analysis, the rate of TCR association differed among HLA loci, with DRB1 alleles having the most associated TCRs and HLA-C alleles having the fewest.

After removal of 9 bases from V and 2 bases from J, the junction retains 10 bases not matched to a gene. CDR1 is given as LNHDA and CDR2 as SQIVND, both from the germline V gene (reference sequence). Reading from cysteine to phenylalanine, the CDR3 counts 16 amino acids. Just CDR3 DNA is preserved here, 48 bases in frame from base 1. The cohort consisted of 650 to 850 healthy bone marrow donors. At the time of sampling, every cohort member was nominally healthy, though immune exposures that went unrecorded were likely present. The donor was CMV seronegative and belonged to the group of more than 300 seronegative cohort members. Each donor provided a peripheral blood sample, and peripheral blood mononuclear cells were used for TCR beta sequencing. The Qiagen DNeasy Blood Extraction Kit was used to extract genomic DNA from the blood cell samples. Libraries were prepared through the immunoSEQ multiplex PCR assay. The multiplex PCR relied on a mix of 60 forward primers for TCR Vbeta segments and 13 reverse primers for TCR Jbeta segments. Amplification of the CDR3 region of rearranged TCR beta genes was performed with a multiplex PCR assay on genomic DNA. Amplified TCR beta libraries were sequenced as 87-base-pair reads on the Illumina HiSeq System. The original methods were these. Across the 640 or so repertoires, a later analysis counted tens of millions of unique TCR beta chains, 9.5 million to 13 million of which were shared by at least two donors. To remove PCR and sequencing errors, raw reads were error-corrected and collapsed into unique sequences using a nearest-neighbor algorithm that merged closely related sequences. V, D and J gene segments were assigned by aligning CDR3 sequences to IMGT reference sequences. For a sequence to be retained, a match of at least six nucleotides to both a V gene segment and a J gene segment was required. A rearrangement was called productive if the CDR3 had no stop codons and remained in frame with V and J, and every other rearrangement was called non-productive. Following IMGT convention, CDR3 was defined as the stretch from the second conserved V-encoded cysteine up to the conserved J-encoded phenylalanine. The earlier analysis of about 610 of the donors excluded sequences that lacked an unambiguous match to a single V gene segment. An earlier analysis of under 750 of the donors called V segments functional above 56.7% productive rearrangements and segregating when the between-donor standard deviation exceeded 5%. A statistical classification framework was developed to diagnose cytomegalovirus status using the catalog of TCR beta chain sequences. In a later analysis, V and J genes were assigned by comparing TCR nucleotide sequences against IMGT/GENE-DB human TR gene sequences. In a later analysis, CDR3 sequences and most-parsimonious VDJ recombination scenarios were assigned using the TCRdist pipeline. In a later analysis, every TCR beta chain was defined by the combination of its CDR3 amino acid sequence and its V-gene family, and reads without a unique V-gene family were dropped. In a later analysis, fewer than 600 highly shared, low-generation-probability nucleotide sequences were removed to address suspected cross-contamination and a sequencing artifact. For each public chain, a later analysis derived a clonal expansion index from normalized ranks of inferred template counts within each repertoire. In a later analysis, generation probabilities were computed with a VDJ recombination model fitted to out-of-frame rearrangements, and the resulting probabilities were checked against IGoR. In a later analysis, TCR-TCR, TCR-HLA and TCR-CMV co-occurrence was scored with hypergeometric tests, and a repertoire-size bias correction was applied to TCR pairs. False discovery rates were estimated in a later analysis by permuting HLA or CMV assignments 20 times. A later analysis grouped co-occurring TCRs with DBSCAN, adding TCRdist sequence similarity when clustering within HLA-allele-positive subsets. For co-occurrence clustering, repertoires with fewer than 30,000 or more than 120,000 public chains were excluded, along with roughly five repertoires with anomalous nucleotide sharing. TCRdb took this table from immuneACCESS and kept in-frame rearrangements with V and J called. Such tables lack part of the clones; where checked against another copy, unresolved V genes explain under half of the gap, and the rest is unexplained. V and J calls plus clone size are reproduced from that table; the DNA served to infer D and trimming. Counted in this sample were 120,000 or so clones; 80% of them appeared once. The ten largest clones add up to less than 2.5% of the sample.

The clonotype comes from a man aged 30-40 years in good health and CMV-seronegative. The sequenced sample was PBMCs. The chain joins TRBV19 to TRBJ1-4, with 9 junctional bases fitting TRBD1. The DNA reads as follows: TGTGCCAGCAGCTTTAGGGGGACAGGGACTAATGAAAAACTGTTTTTT. The encoded protein is CASSFRGTGTNEKLFF.